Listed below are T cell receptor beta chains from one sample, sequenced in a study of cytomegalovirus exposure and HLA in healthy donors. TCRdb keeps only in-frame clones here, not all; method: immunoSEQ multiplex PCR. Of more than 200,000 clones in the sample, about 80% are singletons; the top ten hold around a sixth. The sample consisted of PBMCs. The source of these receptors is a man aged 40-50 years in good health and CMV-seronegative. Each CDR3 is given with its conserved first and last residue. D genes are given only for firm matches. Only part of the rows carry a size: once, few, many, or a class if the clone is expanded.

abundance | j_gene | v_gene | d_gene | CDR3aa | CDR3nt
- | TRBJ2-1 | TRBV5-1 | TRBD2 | CASSLEISGGASSYNEQFF | TGCGCCAGCAGCTTGGAAATTAGCGGGGGGGCCAGCTCCTACAATGAGCAGTTCTTC
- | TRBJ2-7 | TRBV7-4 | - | CASTSGGREAEQYF | TGTGCCAGCACCTCGGGGGGCAGGGAAGCCGAGCAGTACTTC
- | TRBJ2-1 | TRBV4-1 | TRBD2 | CASSQDGGSNFDEQFF | TGCGCCAGCAGCCAAGATGGCGGGAGTAACTTCGATGAGCAGTTCTTC
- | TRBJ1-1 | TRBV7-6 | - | CASSLEGGVRTEAFF | TGTGCCAGCAGCTTAGAGGGAGGGGTTCGCACTGAAGCTTTCTTT
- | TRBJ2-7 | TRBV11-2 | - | CASSLNSGPHRAQYF | TGTGCCAGCAGCTTGAACAGCGGGCCCCATCGGGCGCAGTACTTC
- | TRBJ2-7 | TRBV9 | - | CASSPRGGNSYEQYF | TGTGCCAGCAGCCCCCGCGGCGGGAACTCCTACGAGCAGTACTTC
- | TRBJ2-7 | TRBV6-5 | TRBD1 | CASSTSDRGLYEQYF | TGTGCCAGCAGTACCTCGGACAGGGGGCTGTACGAGCAGTACTTC
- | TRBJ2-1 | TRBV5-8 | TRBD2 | CASSLSVSGGYNEQFF | TGTGCCAGCAGCTTGTCAGTTAGCGGGGGTTACAATGAGCAGTTCTTC
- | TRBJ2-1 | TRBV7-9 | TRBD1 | CASSLDTGQGTQEQFF | TGTGCCAGCAGCTTAGATACCGGACAGGGCACGCAGGAGCAGTTCTTC
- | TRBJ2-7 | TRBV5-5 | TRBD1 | CASSLGQGAYEQYF | TGTGCCAGCAGCTTGGGGCAGGGGGCCTACGAGCAGTACTTC
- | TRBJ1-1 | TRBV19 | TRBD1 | CASSILPGQRGDTEAFF | TGTGCCAGTAGTATACTTCCGGGACAGCGGGGGGACACTGAAGCTTTCTTT
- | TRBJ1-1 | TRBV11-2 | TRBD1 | CASSLPPTGMMNTEAFF | TGTGCCAGCAGCTTACCCCCGACAGGGATGATGAACACTGAAGCTTTCTTT
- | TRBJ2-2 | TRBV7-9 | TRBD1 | CASSKQGAAGNGELFF | TGTGCCAGCAGCAAACAGGGGGCGGCTGGTAACGGGGAGCTGTTTTTT
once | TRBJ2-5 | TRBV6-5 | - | CASSYAGGARTQYF | TGTGCCAGCAGTTACGCCGGAGGGGCACGGACCCAGTACTTC
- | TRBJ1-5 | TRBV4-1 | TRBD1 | CASSRQGEGNQPQHF | TGCGCCAGCAGCCGACAGGGGGAGGGCAATCAGCCCCAGCATTTT
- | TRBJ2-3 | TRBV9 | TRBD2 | CASRNEGLGFTDTQYF | TGTGCCAGCAGAAACGAGGGACTAGGGTTCACAGATACGCAGTATTTT
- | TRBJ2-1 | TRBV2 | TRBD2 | CASSASGFYNEQFF | TGTGCCAGCAGCGCTAGCGGATTCTACAATGAGCAGTTCTTC
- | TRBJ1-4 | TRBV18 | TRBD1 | CASSPLGPGQGNEKLFF | TGTGCCAGCTCACCACTGGGACCGGGACAGGGGAATGAAAAACTGTTTTTT
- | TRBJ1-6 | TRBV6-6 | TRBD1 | CASSYSQGAYNSPLHF | TGTGCCAGCAGTTACTCACAGGGGGCGTATAATTCACCCCTCCACTTT
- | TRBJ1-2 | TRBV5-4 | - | CASSLRGLYGYTF | TGTGCCAGCAGCTTGCGAGGACTCTATGGCTACACCTTC
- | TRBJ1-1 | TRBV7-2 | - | CASSSLRSGEAFF | TGTGCCAGCAGCTCCCTCAGGTCGGGAGAAGCTTTCTTT
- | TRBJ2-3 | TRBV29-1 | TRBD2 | CSVEDGRGASTDTQYF | TGCAGCGTTGAGGATGGGCGGGGGGCTAGCACAGATACGCAGTATTTT
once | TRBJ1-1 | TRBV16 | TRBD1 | CASSLRQGVNTEAFF | TGTGCCAGCAGCCTAAGACAGGGAGTGAACACTGAAGCTTTCTTT
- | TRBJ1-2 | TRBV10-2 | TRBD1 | CASGDRVYGYTF | TGCGCCAGCGGCGACAGGGTTTATGGCTACACCTTC
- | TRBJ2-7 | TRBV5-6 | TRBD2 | CASRSWREGATYEQYF | TGTGCCAGCAGAAGTTGGCGGGAGGGGGCTACCTACGAGCAGTACTTC
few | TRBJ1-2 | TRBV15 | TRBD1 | CATSRGGTGDGYTF | TGTGCCACCAGCAGAGGCGGGACAGGGGATGGCTACACCTTC
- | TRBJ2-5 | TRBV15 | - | CATSRDLGEETQYF | TGTGCCACCAGCAGAGATCTGGGCGAAGAGACCCAGTACTTC
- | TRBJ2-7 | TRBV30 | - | CAWSEQSYEQYF | TGTGCCTGGAGTGAACAGAGCTACGAGCAGTACTTC
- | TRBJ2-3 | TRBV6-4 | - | CASSDSKSLRSTDTQYF | TGTGCCAGCAGTGACTCGAAGTCCTTACGGTCCACAGATACGCAGTATTTT
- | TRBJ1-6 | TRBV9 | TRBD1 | CASSGGQSYSPLHF | TGTGCCAGCAGCGGGGGACAGTCCTATTCACCCCTCCACTTT
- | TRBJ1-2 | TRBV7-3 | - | CASTHGGTFYGYTF | TGTGCCAGCACCCACGGGGGGACGTTCTATGGCTACACCTTC